The sequence of this T cell receptor beta chain was determined in a study of blood T cell repertoires in COVID-19. Study as a whole: Some COVID-19 samples were acute and others convalescent; all came from the United States, Italy and Spain.

Original handling: The assay estimated nucleated cells by amplifying reference gene primers. Sequencing used immunoSEQ multiplex PCR; TCRdb keeps in-frame clones, though not all of them. D and trimming come from the DNA, and the V and J calls and clone size come from that table. The sample lists roughly 130,000 clones; roughly 80% were seen once. The germline V gene has CDR1 MNHEY and CDR2 SVGAGI. The CDR3 is 14 amino acids. Trimming left V 3 bases short and J 3 bases short, with 11 bases between. Specimen: peripheral blood. The sequence was obtained from a woman aged 55-70 years with acute or convalescent COVID-19. This chain joins TRBV6-5 and TRBJ1-2; a weak D match, TRBD1 (6 bases). The CDR3 loop is CASSYIQGHYGYTF. Here the CDR3 DNA reads TGTGCCAGCAGTTATATACAGGGTCACTATGGCTACACCTTC.